A selection of T cell receptor beta chains follows, all from one sample in a study of blood T cell repertoires in COVID-19. Sequenced by immunoSEQ multiplex PCR; TCRdb stores in-frame clones only, minus some. The sample gives 150,000 to 250,000 clones, roughly 90% of which show up once; 2% to 2.5% is in the top ten. The specimen sequenced was PBMCs or T cells enriched from blood (not recorded which). Receptors were obtained from a woman between 25 and 40 years old who had recovered from COVID-19. Each CDR3 is given with its conserved first and last residue. A D gene is named only where the DNA matches it firmly. Clone size, where shown, is once, few, many, or a class for clones that have expanded.

v_gene,j_gene,d_gene,abundance,len,CDR3aa,CDR3nt
TRBV13,TRBJ1-5,NA,NA,15,CASSLGGSGNQPQHF,TGTGCCAGCAGCTTAGGGGGCTCGGGCAATCAGCCCCAGCATTTT
TRBV11-2,TRBJ1-1,TRBD1,NA,16,CASSLRGQGGGSEAFF,TGTGCCAGCAGCTTGAGGGGGCAAGGGGGTGGCTCTGAAGCTTTCTTT
TRBV10-3,TRBJ2-7,NA,NA,13,CAILDAGNYEQYF,TGTGCCATCCTTGATGCAGGGAACTACGAGCAGTACTTC
TRBV1,TRBJ1-5,NA,NA,17,CTSSHDQGAIGNQPQHF,TGCACCAGCAGCCACGACCAGGGGGCTATTGGCAATCAGCCCCAGCATTTT
TRBV7-3,TRBJ2-3,TRBD2,NA,15,CASSRGLAGTDTQYF,TGTGCCAGCAGCAGGGGACTAGCGGGGACAGATACGCAGTATTTT
TRBV5-1,TRBJ2-5,NA,NA,14,CASSLHSGEETQYF,TGCGCCAGCAGCTTACATTCAGGGGAGGAGACCCAGTACTTC
TRBV5-4,TRBJ2-7,TRBD2,once,15,CASSLPLSGGGEQYF,TGTGCCAGCAGCTTACCCCTTAGCGGGGGGGGCGAGCAGTACTTC
TRBV7-2,TRBJ1-5,TRBD1,NA,18,CASSSKGQGIFSNQPQHF,TGTGCCAGCAGCTCCAAGGGACAGGGGATTTTTTCCAATCAGCCCCAGCATTTT
TRBV5-1,TRBJ2-3,TRBD1,NA,17,CASSSTGTGEGADTQYF,TGCGCCAGCAGCTCAACCGGGACAGGGGAAGGCGCAGATACGCAGTATTTT
TRBV19,TRBJ1-5,NA,NA,15,CASSSAQVGNQPQHF,TGTGCCAGTAGCTCCGCCCAGGTTGGCAATCAGCCCCAGCATTTT
TRBV7-3,TRBJ1-1,NA,NA,13,CASSFDMNTEAFF,TGTGCCAGCAGCTTCGACATGAACACTGAAGCTTTCTTT
TRBV7-2,TRBJ1-1,NA,NA,14,CASSLYLRDTEAFF,TGTGCCAGCAGCTTATACTTGAGAGACACTGAAGCTTTCTTT
TRBV6-1,TRBJ1-2,NA,NA,15,CASSEIQGEDYGYTF,TGTGCCAGCAGTGAAATACAGGGCGAGGACTATGGCTACACCTTC
TRBV7-2,TRBJ1-2,NA,NA,12,CASSSQGYGYTF,TGTGCCAGCAGCTCCCAGGGTTATGGCTACACCTTC
TRBV18,TRBJ2-1,TRBD2,NA,19,CASSPPGLAGGLNHNEQFF,TGTGCCAGCTCACCGCCGGGACTAGCGGGGGGCTTAAACCACAATGAGCAGTTCTTC
TRBV19,TRBJ2-5,TRBD2,NA,16,CASQESSGGLQETQYF,TGTGCCAGTCAGGAGTCTAGCGGGGGATTACAAGAGACCCAGTACTTC
TRBV19,TRBJ1-1,NA,NA,13,CASRGTMNTEAFF,TGTGCCAGTAGAGGGACAATGAACACTGAAGCTTTCTTT
TRBV4-1,TRBJ1-1,NA,NA,14,CASSQDDRYTEAFF,TGCGCCAGCAGCCAAGATGACAGATACACTGAAGCTTTCTTT
TRBV19,TRBJ1-1,NA,NA,14,CASSMDSYYTEAFF,TGTGCCAGTAGTATGGACAGTTACTACACTGAAGCTTTCTTT
TRBV12-5,TRBJ1-1,NA,NA,17,CASGLADSGRGRTEAFF,TGTGCTAGTGGTTTGGCCGATTCGGGACGGGGGAGGACTGAAGCTTTCTTT
TRBV27,TRBJ1-1,NA,NA,14,CASSTPGQATEAFF,TGTGCCAGCAGTACTCCGGGACAAGCAACTGAAGCTTTCTTT
TRBV11-2,TRBJ2-7,NA,NA,14,CASSLFGSRYEQYF,TGTGCCAGCAGCTTATTCGGGTCCCGTTACGAGCAGTACTTC
TRBV19,TRBJ2-1,TRBD1,many,12,CASGTGWDEQFF,TGTGCCAGCGGGACAGGGTGGGATGAGCAGTTCTTC
TRBV2,TRBJ1-3,NA,NA,14,CASSDGSSGNTIYF,TGTGCCAGCAGTGACGGGAGCTCTGGAAACACCATATATTTT
TRBV2,TRBJ1-1,TRBD1,NA,13,CATRQGMNTEAFF,TGTGCCACCAGACAGGGGATGAACACTGAAGCTTTCTTT
TRBV5-8,TRBJ2-3,TRBD2,NA,13,CASLSRGADTQYF,TGTGCCAGCTTGAGCCGGGGGGCAGATACGCAGTATTTT
TRBV18,TRBJ1-2,NA,NA,15,CASSPLEREGYGYTF,TGTGCCAGCTCACCCCTAGAGCGGGAGGGGTATGGCTACACCTTC
TRBV30,TRBJ1-4,NA,NA,15,CAWSALEFTNEKLFF,TGTGCCTGGAGTGCCCTCGAGTTTACTAATGAAAAACTGTTTTTT
TRBV5-5,TRBJ2-5,NA,NA,12,CASSLPRGPQYF,TGTGCCAGCAGCTTGCCAAGGGGTCCCCAGTACTTC
TRBV28,TRBJ1-1,TRBD1,NA,14,CASSQGTGVTEAFF,TGTGCCAGCAGCCAAGGGACAGGGGTCACTGAAGCTTTCTTT
TRBV29-1,TRBJ1-1,TRBD1,NA,14,CSVSETGGHTEAFF,TGCAGCGTCTCCGAGACAGGGGGCCACACTGAAGCTTTCTTT
TRBV2,TRBJ2-5,NA,NA,14,CASRRVGSQETQYF,TGTGCCAGCAGGCGGGTGGGCAGTCAAGAGACCCAGTACTTC
TRBV12-5,TRBJ2-7,NA,NA,14,CASGLSLPRYEQYF,TGTGCTAGTGGTTTGTCCCTCCCCAGGTACGAGCAGTACTTC
TRBV5-1,TRBJ2-2,NA,NA,14,CASSLAELTGELFF,TGCGCCAGCAGCTTAGCGGAGCTCACCGGGGAGCTGTTTTTT
TRBV29-1,TRBJ1-2,TRBD1,few,12,CSVERTGTGYTF,TGCAGCGTTGAAAGGACAGGGACTGGCTACACCTTC
TRBV6-2/TRBV6-3,TRBJ2-7,NA,NA,13,CASSLDGTYEQYF,TGTGCCAGCAGTTTGGACGGGACCTACGAGCAGTACTTC
TRBV29-1,TRBJ2-1,TRBD1,once,16,CSAPAGQGAPYNEQFF,TGCAGCGCCCCGGCGGGACAGGGGGCCCCGTACAATGAGCAGTTCTTC
TRBV19,TRBJ2-1,TRBD2,NA,16,CASSTGLAGPYNEQFF,TGTGCCAGTAGTACCGGACTAGCGGGGCCTTACAATGAGCAGTTCTTC